These 9 T cell receptor beta chains originate from one sample sequenced in a study of T-cell memory formation after mild COVID-19. TCRdb recomputed calls from the 5' RACE reads with MiXCR, one row per CDR3 protein. The sample consists of 350,000 to 450,000 distinct CDR3 sequences, around 20% of them appearing once. Sequencing used PBMCs or a T cell subset sorted from them (not recorded which). The receptors derive from an adult woman who had mild COVID-19 (a few samples of this study predate the infection). Cell type and time point are not known.

This clonotype was seen a handful of times. The V gene is TRBV7-3, the J gene TRBJ2-7; D is undetermined. Trimming pared 5 bases from V and 3 bases from J, leaving 11 bases between. Germline loops: CDR1 SGHTA, CDR2 FQGTGA. The CDR3 runs 13 residues. CDR3 amino acids: CASSPRLGYEQYF. CDR3 in DNA: TGTGCCAGCAGCCCAAGGTTGGGCTACGAGCAGTACTTC.

V and J are TRBV12-3 or TRBV12-4 and TRBJ1-6; D unclear. The CDR3 is made up of 13 amino acids. The V gene lost 6 bases and the J gene lost 13 bases, with 16 bases spanning the gap. The DNA of the CDR3 is TGTGCCAGCAGATCCCCCGGGATCCTGCCCCTCCACTTT. Its protein product is CASRSPGILPLHF.

In this sample, this clonotype turned up a few times. V usage is TRBV12-3 or TRBV12-4 and J usage is TRBJ2-7, with D possibly TRBD1 on 6 matching bases. V lost 5 bases to trimming and J lost 7 bases, with 21 bases between them. This CDR3 has 15 amino acids. The CDR3 DNA follows: TGTGCCAGCAGTAACCCGGGACACACCTTGGGGGAGCAGTACTTC. Protein: CASSNPGHTLGEQYF.

The CDR3 loop is CSARDVAGGNLGNIQYF. The CDR3 region has the DNA TGCAGTGCTAGAGACGTAGCGGGGGGGAACCTCGGAAACATTCAGTACTTC. The rearrangement uses TRBV20-1 and TRBJ2-4; 11 nucleotides line up with TRBD2. Germline V CDR1 and CDR2: DFQATT, SNEGSKA (reference sequence). V lost 0 bases to trimming and J lost 6 bases; unmatched junction nucleotides: 10. CDR3 length equals 17 residues.

The V call is TRBV12-3 or TRBV12-4, the J call TRBJ2-1, with TRBD2 matching over 15 bases. CDR3 size: 17 residues. The trim removed 3 bases at V and 9 bases at J, leaving 9 bases unmatched. This CDR3 is CASSFGTSGRMGSEQFF. The CDR3 DNA sequence: TGTGCCAGCAGTTTCGGGACTAGCGGGAGGATGGGAAGTGAGCAGTTCTTC.

The chain carries TRBV4-3 and TRBJ2-7; tentatively, D is TRBD2 (5 bases). Germline lookup yields CDR1 LGHNA and CDR2 YSLEER. This CDR3 is 15 amino acids long. V was pared by 3 bases and J by 2 bases, with 14 bases between. The CDR3 sequence is CASSQRSRGTYEQYF. For the CDR3, the DNA is TGCGCCAGCAGCCAGAGAAGTCGGGGAACCTACGAGCAGTACTTC.

This clonotype was observed a few times. J is TRBJ2-3 and V is TRBV12-3 or TRBV12-4, with a possible D match to TRBD2 (5 bases). Trimming removed 6 bases at V and 4 bases at J, with 8 bases between. The CDR3 runs to 12 residues. The CDR3: CASRGVPDTQYF. CDR3 coding DNA: TGTGCCAGCAGGGGAGTCCCAGATACGCAGTATTTT.

In its sample, this clonotype was seen a few times. In DNA, the CDR3 is TGTGCCAGCAGCCTCAGTAAGGGCCGGGAGCCAAGGAACCAACCGCCAGAGACCCAGTACTTC. It specifies CASSLSKGREPRNQPPETQYF. This chain links TRBV9 with TRBJ2-5, with D possibly TRBD2 on 6 matching bases. V lost 4 bases and J 4 bases, leaving 35 bases between the germline ends. This CDR3 is 21 amino acids long. Per the germline V gene, CDR1 is SGDLS and CDR2 is YYNGEE.

This clonotype was counted a few times. The chain links TRBV7-9 to TRBJ2-7, with TRBD1 identical over 9 bases. The CDR3 extends over 15 amino acids. Germline values: CDR1 SEHNR, CDR2 FQNEAQ (reference sequence). V shed 1 base, J shed 6 bases, and the junction held 7 bases outside the gene matches. CDR3 protein: CASSLVGQGGGEQYF. The CDR3 nucleotides are TGTGCCAGCAGCTTAGTGGGACAGGGAGGAGGCGAGCAGTACTTC.